Shown below are 5 T cell receptor beta chains from a single sample sequenced in a study of monozygotic twins with inflammatory bowel disease. With the 5' RACE reads reprocessed, TCRdb shows one record per CDR3 protein and no DNA. The table for this sample gives 440,000 or so distinct CDR3 sequences. What was sequenced was blood. These receptors were taken from a human donor with ulcerative colitis or Crohn's disease, or a healthy co-twin of an affected twin (not recorded which).

CDR3 loop: CASSLRGDNTEAFF. V gene TRBV7-9 combines with J gene TRBJ1-1; TCRdb names TRBD1, which stays unverified in the absence of DNA. The CDR3 is 14 amino acids. Per the germline V gene, CDR1 is SEHNR and CDR2 is FQNEAQ (reference sequence).

The chain links TRBV14 to TRBJ1-2; no DNA is available, so the TRBD1 call from TCRdb remains unchecked. The CDR3 is 15 amino acids. CDR1 and CDR2 (germline): SGHDN, FVKESK. CDR3 in amino acids: CASSRQTARSYGYTF.

This chain joins TRBV5-1 and TRBJ1-1; the D call of TRBD1 rests on TCRdb alone, since no DNA is present to check it. Per the germline V gene, CDR1 is SGHRS and CDR2 is YFSETQ. The CDR3 totals 15 residues. CDR3 sequence reads: CASRGTGGLETEAFF.

V and J are TRBV28 and TRBJ1-4; TCRdb's D call of TRBD1 is untestable without DNA. The CDR3 totals 14 residues. Looked up from germline, CDR1 is MDHEN and CDR2 is SYDVKM. CDR3 protein: CASRQGIEKEKLFF.

The chain is built from TRBV5-5 and TRBJ2-1. The CDR3 runs to 12 residues. Germline assignment: CDR1 SGHKS and CDR2 YYEKEE (reference sequence). The CDR3 loop reads CASSTNWDEQFF.